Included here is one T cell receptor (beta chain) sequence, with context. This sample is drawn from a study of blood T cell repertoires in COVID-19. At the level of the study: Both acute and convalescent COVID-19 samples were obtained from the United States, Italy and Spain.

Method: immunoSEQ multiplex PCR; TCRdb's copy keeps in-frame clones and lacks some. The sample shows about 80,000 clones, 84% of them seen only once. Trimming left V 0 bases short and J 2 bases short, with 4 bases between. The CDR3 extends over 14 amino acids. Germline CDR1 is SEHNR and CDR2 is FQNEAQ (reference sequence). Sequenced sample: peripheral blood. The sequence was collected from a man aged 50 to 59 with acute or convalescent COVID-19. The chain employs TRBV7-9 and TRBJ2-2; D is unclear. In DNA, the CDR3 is TGTGCCAGCAGCTTAGCCCCAAACACCGGGGAGCTGTTTTTT. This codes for CASSLAPNTGELFF. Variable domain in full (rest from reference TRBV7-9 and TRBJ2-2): DTGVSQNPRHKITKRGQNVTFRCDPISEHNRLYWYRQTLGQGPEFLTYFQNEAQLEKSRLLSDRFSAERPKGSFSTLEIQRTEQGDSAMYLCASSLAPNTGELFFGEGSRLTVL.